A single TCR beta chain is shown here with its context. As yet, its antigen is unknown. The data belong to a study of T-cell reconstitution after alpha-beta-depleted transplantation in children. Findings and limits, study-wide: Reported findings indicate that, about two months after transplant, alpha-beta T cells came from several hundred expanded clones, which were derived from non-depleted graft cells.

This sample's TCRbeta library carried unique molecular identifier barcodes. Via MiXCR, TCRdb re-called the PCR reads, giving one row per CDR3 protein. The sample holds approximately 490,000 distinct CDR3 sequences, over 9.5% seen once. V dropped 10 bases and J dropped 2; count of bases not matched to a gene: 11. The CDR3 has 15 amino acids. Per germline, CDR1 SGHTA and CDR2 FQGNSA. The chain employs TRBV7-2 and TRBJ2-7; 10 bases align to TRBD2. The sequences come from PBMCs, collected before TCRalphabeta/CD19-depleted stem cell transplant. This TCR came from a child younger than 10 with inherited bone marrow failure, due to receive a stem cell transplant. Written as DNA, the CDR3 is TGTGCCACCTCAGGGGGTAGCGGGGGGCCCTACGAGCAGTACTTC. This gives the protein CATSGGSGGPYEQYF. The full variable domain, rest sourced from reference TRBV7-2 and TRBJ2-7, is GAGVSQSPSNKVTEKGKDVELRCDPISGHTALYWYRQSLGQGLEFLIYFQGNSAPDKSGLPSDRFSAERTGGSVSTLTIQRTQQEDSAVYLCATSGGSGGPYEQYFGPGTRLTVT.